One TCR beta chain is described in this entry. Its antigen is currently unknown. Other nucleotide sequences in the sample specify the same CDR3. The record originates from a study of cytomegalovirus exposure and HLA in healthy donors. Whole-study findings and limits: Several of the most significant clusters appeared, in a later analysis, to be linked to common viral pathogens. One variant, a missense change in DCLRE1C, was linked in a later analysis to TCR beta V- and J-gene trimming.

The CDR3 has 15 residues. The ends were cut back, 0 bases at V and 9 bases at J, with 12 bases in the middle. Germline V gene sequence: CDR1 MNHEY, CDR2 SVGAGI. PCR was performed using 60 Vbeta and 13 Jbeta primers. In the study's own analysis: Later analysis identified tens of millions of unique TCR beta chains, about 10 million shared. The assay was immunoSEQ multiplex PCR, and TCRdb's table has in-frame clones only and misses some. Clone size and the V and J calls come from that table; the DNA yielded D and trimming. The sample has about 180,000 clones, more than 75% seen once. This chain uses TRBV6-5 with TRBJ1-6; a weak D match, TRBD1 (5 bases). This TCR was recovered from a woman aged 30 to 39 in good health and CMV-seropositive. Specimen: PBMCs. The CDR3 coding sequence is TGTGCCAGCAGTTACTCGGGTACAGGCGGTTCACCCCTCCACTTT. It specifies CASSYSGTGGSPLHF.